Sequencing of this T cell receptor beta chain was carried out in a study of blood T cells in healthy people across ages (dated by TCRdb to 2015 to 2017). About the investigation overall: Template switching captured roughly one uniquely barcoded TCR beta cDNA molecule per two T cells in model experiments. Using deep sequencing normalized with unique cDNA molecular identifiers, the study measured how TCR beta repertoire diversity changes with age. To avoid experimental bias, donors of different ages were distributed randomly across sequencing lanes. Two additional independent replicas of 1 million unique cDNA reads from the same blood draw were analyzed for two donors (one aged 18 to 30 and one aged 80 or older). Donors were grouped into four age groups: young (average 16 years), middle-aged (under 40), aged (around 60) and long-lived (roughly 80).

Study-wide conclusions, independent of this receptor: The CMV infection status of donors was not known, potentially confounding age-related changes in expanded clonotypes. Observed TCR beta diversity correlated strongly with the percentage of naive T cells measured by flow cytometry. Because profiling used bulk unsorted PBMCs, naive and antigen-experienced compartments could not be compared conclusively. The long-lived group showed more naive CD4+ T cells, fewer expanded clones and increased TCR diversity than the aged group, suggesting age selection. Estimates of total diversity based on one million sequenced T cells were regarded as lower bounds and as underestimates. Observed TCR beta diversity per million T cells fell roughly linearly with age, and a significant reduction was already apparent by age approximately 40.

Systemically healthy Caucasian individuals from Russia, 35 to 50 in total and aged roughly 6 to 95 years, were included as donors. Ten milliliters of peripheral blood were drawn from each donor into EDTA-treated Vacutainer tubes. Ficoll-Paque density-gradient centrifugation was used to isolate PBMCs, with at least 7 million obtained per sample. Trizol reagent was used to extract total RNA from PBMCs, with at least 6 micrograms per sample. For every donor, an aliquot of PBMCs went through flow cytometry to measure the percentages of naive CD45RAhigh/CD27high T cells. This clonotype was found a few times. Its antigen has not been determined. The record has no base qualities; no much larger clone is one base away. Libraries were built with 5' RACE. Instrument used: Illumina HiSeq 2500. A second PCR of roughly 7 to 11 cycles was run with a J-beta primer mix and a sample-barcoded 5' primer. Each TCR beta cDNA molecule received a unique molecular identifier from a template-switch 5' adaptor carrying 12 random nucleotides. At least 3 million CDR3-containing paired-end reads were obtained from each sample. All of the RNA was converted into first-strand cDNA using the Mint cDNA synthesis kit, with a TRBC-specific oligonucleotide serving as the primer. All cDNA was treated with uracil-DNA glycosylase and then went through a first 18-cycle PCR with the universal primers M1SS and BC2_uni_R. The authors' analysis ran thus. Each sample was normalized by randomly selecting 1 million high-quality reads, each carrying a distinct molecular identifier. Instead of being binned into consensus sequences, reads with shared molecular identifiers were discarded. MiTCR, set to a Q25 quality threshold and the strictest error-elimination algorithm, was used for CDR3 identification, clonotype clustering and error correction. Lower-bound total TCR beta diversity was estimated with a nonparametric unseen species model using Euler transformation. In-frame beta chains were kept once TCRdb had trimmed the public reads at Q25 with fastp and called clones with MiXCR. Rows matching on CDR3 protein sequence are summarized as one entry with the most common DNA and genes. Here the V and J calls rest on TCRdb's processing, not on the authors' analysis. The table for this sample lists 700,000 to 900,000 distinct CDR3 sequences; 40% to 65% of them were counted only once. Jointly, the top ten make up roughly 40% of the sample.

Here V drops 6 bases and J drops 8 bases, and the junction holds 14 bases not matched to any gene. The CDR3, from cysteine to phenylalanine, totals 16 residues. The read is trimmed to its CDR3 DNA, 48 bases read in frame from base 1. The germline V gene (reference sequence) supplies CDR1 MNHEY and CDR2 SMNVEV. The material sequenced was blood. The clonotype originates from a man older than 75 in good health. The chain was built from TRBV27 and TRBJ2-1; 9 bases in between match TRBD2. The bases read TGTGCCAGCAGAGGGGGTCTGCGGGAGGGCCCGCATGAGCAGTTCTTC. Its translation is CASRGGLREGPHEQFF.